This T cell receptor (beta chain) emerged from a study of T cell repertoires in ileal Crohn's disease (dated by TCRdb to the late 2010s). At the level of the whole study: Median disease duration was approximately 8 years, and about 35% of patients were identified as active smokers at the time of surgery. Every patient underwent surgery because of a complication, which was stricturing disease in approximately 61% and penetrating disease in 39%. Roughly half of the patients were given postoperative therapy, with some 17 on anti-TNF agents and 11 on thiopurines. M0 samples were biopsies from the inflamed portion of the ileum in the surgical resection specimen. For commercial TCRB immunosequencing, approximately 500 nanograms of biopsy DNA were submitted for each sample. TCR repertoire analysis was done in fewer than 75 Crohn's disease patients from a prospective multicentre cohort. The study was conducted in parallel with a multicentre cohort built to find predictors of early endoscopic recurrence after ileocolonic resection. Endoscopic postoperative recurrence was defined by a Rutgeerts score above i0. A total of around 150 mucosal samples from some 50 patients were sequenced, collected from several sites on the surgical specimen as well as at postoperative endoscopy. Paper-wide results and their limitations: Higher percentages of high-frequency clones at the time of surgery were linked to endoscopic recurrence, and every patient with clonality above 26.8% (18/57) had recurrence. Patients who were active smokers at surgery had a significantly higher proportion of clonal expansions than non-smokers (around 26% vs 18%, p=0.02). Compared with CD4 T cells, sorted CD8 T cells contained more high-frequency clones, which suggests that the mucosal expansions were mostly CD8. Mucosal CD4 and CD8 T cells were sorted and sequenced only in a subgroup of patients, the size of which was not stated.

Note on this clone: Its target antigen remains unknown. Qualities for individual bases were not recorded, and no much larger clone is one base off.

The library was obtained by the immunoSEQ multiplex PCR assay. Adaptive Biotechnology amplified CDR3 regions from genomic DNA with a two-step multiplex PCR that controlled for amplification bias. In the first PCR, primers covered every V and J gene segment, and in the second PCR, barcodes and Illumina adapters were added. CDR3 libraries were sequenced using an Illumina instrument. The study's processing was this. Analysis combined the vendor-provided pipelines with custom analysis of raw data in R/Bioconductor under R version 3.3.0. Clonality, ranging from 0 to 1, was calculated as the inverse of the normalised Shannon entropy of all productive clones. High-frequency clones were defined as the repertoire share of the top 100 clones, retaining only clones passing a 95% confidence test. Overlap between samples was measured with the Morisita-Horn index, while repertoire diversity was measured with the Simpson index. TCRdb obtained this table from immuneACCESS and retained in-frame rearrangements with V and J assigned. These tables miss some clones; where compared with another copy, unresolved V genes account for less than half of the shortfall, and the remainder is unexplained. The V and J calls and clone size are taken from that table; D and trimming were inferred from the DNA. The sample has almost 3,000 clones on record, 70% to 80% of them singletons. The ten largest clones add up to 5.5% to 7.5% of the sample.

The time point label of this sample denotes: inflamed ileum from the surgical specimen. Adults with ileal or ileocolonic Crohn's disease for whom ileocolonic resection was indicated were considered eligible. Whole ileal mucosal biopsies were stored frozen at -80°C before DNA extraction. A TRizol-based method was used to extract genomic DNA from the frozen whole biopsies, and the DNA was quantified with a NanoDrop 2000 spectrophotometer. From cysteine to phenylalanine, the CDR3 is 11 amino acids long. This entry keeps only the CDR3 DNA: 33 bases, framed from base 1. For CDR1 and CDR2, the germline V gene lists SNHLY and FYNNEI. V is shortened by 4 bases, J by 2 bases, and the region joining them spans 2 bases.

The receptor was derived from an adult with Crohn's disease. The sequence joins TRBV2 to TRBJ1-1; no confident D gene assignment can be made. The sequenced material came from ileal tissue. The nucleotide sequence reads TGTGCCAGCAGTGTAAACACTGAAGCTTTCTTT. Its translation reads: CASSVNTEAFF.